This record concerns one T cell receptor (beta chain) sequence. This specimen belongs to a study of blood T cell repertoires in COVID-19. The table came from immunoSEQ multiplex PCR; TCRdb's copy has only in-frame clones and leaves some out. The sample consists of some 350,000 clones, 80% to 90% of them appearing once. Per the germline V gene, CDR1 is SGHDN and CDR2 is FVKESK. The CDR3 is 15 residues long. J was trimmed by 4 bases and V by 5 bases; bases with no gene match: 3. This chain connects TRBV14 to TRBJ1-4; 11 bases are shared with TRBD1. The sequence derives from a man between 18 and 29 years old who had recovered from COVID-19. Sequenced sample: PBMCs or T cells enriched from blood (not recorded which). Here the CDR3 reads CASSWTGGRNEKLFF. CDR3 nucleotides: TGTGCCAGCAGCTGGACAGGGGGCCGTAATGAAAAACTGTTTTTT.